This is a list of T cell receptor beta chains from one sample in a study of cytomegalovirus exposure and HLA in healthy donors. Libraries were prepared by immunoSEQ multiplex PCR; TCRdb keeps only in-frame clonotypes and omits some of them. The sample yields 200,000 or so clones, approximately 80% seen once. Sequencing was performed on PBMCs. The receptor set was obtained from a girl between 10 and 17 years old in good health and CMV-seronegative. Each CDR3 is given with its conserved first and last residue. A D gene is named only where the DNA matches it firmly. Only part of the rows carry a size: once, few, many, or a class if the clone is expanded.

TRBD1 TRBJ1-2 TRBV7-9 . TGTGCCAGCAGCCATGGACAGGTACACGGCTACACCTTC CASSHGQVHGYTF
. TRBJ2-2 TRBV11-3 . TGTGCCAGCAGCCTCAACTCCGAGGAGCTGTTTTTT CASSLNSEELFF
TRBD2 TRBJ2-1 TRBV7-3 . TGTGCCAGCAGCTTACTAGCGGGTGAGCAGTTCTTC CASSLLAGEQFF
. TRBJ2-1 TRBV18 . TGTGCCAGCTCACCACCTACGGGGGAGCAGTTCTTC CASSPPTGEQFF
TRBD2 TRBJ2-1 TRBV19 once TGTGCCAGTAACCAATTAGCGGGGTCCTACAATGAGCAGTTCTTC CASNQLAGSYNEQFF
TRBD1 TRBJ1-1 TRBV7-2 . TGTGCCAGCAGCTTAACCCGACAGGGTGAAGCTTTCTTT CASSLTRQGEAFF
. TRBJ1-4 TRBV4-3 few TGCGCCAGCAGCCAGGCCCCGTTCCCCGGGGGTGAAAAACTGTTTTTT CASSQAPFPGGEKLFF
. TRBJ1-1 TRBV6-1 . TGTGCCAGCAGTGAAACCCCAGGGAGGACTGAAGCTTTCTTT CASSETPGRTEAFF
TRBD2 TRBJ2-5 TRBV29-1 once TGCAGCGCACAGCGGGCGGGGGGGTCGGAGACCCAGTACTTC CSAQRAGGSETQYF
. TRBJ1-3 TRBV28 . TGTGCCAGCAGACATGGCTCGAGAAACACCATATATTTT CASRHGSRNTIYF
. TRBJ2-7 TRBV5-4 . TGTGCCAGCAGGGATTTGAGCGGAAGAGAAGTCTCCTACGAGCAGTACTTC CASRDLSGREVSYEQYF
TRBD1 TRBJ1-1 TRBV18 . TGTGCCAGCTCGGTCCTGGACAGGGCGTGGACTGAAGCTTTCTTT CASSVLDRAWTEAFF
TRBD1 TRBJ2-5 TRBV5-8 . TGTGCCAGCAGTAATAGACAGGGGGCAATGTTCGAGACCCAGTACTTC CASSNRQGAMFETQYF
. TRBJ1-6 TRBV10-1 . TGCGCCAGAATTAGCTCCTATAATTCACCCCTCCACTTT CARISSYNSPLHF
. TRBJ1-2 TRBV5-5 . TGTGCCAGCAGCTTGTGGGAGCAGGGGCGTCGGTATGGCTACACCTTC CASSLWEQGRRYGYTF
. TRBJ1-2 TRBV11-2 . TGTGCCAGCAGCTTAGGCCCTTTTGCGCGGGGCCGGGATGGCTACACCTTC CASSLGPFARGRDGYTF
TRBD1 TRBJ1-6 TRBV6-5 . TGTGCCAGCCGGGACAGCTATTATAATTCACCCCTCCACTTT CASRDSYYNSPLHF
TRBD2 TRBJ2-2 TRBV5-6 . TGTGCCAGCCGCTTTCGGTCTAGCGGGATTTCAGCCGGGGAGCTGTTTTTT CASRFRSSGISAGELFF
. TRBJ1-1 TRBV7-2 once TGTGCCAGCAGCCGCGCAGGGTGGAACACTGAAGCTTTCTTT CASSRAGWNTEAFF
. TRBJ1-4 TRBV29-1 . TGCAGCGCCACCAGAACTAATGAAAAACTGTTTTTT CSATRTNEKLFF
TRBD1 TRBJ2-1 TRBV9 . TGTGCCAGCAGCTTCCGTTTGGGACAGGGTTTGTATGAGCAGTTCTTC CASSFRLGQGLYEQFF
. TRBJ1-5 TRBV2 . TGTGCCAGCAGTTGGGCAGTTAATCAGCCCCAGCATTTT CASSWAVNQPQHF
. TRBJ2-1 TRBV4-3 once TGCGCCAGCAGCCAAGATCTGAGCTTAGAGCAGTTCTTC CASSQDLSLEQFF
. TRBJ2-3 TRBV19 . TGTGCCAGTAGTATTGCGTCTAGCTCAGATACGCAGTATTTT CASSIASSSDTQYF
TRBD1 TRBJ1-2 TRBV2 . TGTGCCAGCAGTGGGGACAGGGCAAATGGCTACACCTTC CASSGDRANGYTF
. TRBJ2-2 TRBV9 . TGTGCCAGCAGCTCTGCGGTGGGGGAGCTGTTTTTT CASSSAVGELFF
. TRBJ2-1 TRBV4-3 . TGCGCCAGCAGCTCCCAGGGTCGGCGACAGTCCTACAATGAGCAGTTCTTC CASSSQGRRQSYNEQFF
TRBD1 TRBJ2-1 TRBV6-4 once TGTGCCAGCAGTGACCACAGGGGCACCTACAATGAGCAGTTCTTC CASSDHRGTYNEQFF
. TRBJ2-7 TRBV9 . TGTGCCAGCAGCGGTCCCCCAGCCTACGAGCAGTACTTC CASSGPPAYEQYF
. TRBJ2-3 TRBV28 . TGTGCCAGCAGTTCCCCAGGGGTTTTGAACACAGATACGCAGTATTTT CASSSPGVLNTDTQYF
TRBD1 TRBJ2-7 TRBV28 . TGTGCCAGCAGGTCGGCCGGGACAGGGGAATCCTACGAGCAGTACTTC CASRSAGTGESYEQYF
. TRBJ1-2 TRBV28 . TGTGCCAGCATTACCCTCCCCCCCGGAGGGGTTGGTGGCTACACCTTC CASITLPPGGVGGYTF
TRBD2 TRBJ2-3 TRBV28 . TGTGCCAGCAGCCTACCCCGCCGGCTAGCGGGGGGGAATCGCACAGATACGCAGTATTTT CASSLPRRLAGGNRTDTQYF
. TRBJ1-5 TRBV28 . TGTGCCAGCAGTCCGTATTTACAGGGAAATCAGCCCCAGCATTTT CASSPYLQGNQPQHF
. TRBJ1-2 TRBV18 . TGTGCCAGCTCACCACCTAACCAGGGTGGAAAAAACTATGGCTACACCTTC CASSPPNQGGKNYGYTF
TRBD2 TRBJ2-1 TRBV29-1 . TGCAGCGTGGGGACTAGCGCTTACAATGAGCAGTTCTTC CSVGTSAYNEQFF
. TRBJ2-1 TRBV5-1 . TGCGCCAGCAGCCTGAGCGGTGGTTCCTACAATGAGCAGTTCTTC CASSLSGGSYNEQFF
. TRBJ2-3 TRBV5-4 . TGTGCCAGCAGCTTATTTGCGGTAGGCACAGATACGCAGTATTTT CASSLFAVGTDTQYF
. TRBJ2-5 TRBV30 . TGTGCCTGGAGTGTACATCGTGGACTCGGAGAGACCCAGTACTTC CAWSVHRGLGETQYF
TRBD1 TRBJ1-1 TRBV9 . TGTGCCAGCAGCGTGGGACAGATGAACACTGAAGCTTTCTTT CASSVGQMNTEAFF